This T cell receptor beta chain was identified during a study of T cells in Graves' hyperthyroidism and ophthalmopathy. Study results and limitations: Among thyroid clonotypes expanded above 0.001, most also appeared in blood.

TCR beta CDR3 region amplification was performed from RNA transcripts. A set of HTBI primers served as the primers for a first-round RT-PCR of the TCR CDR3. TCRdb re-analysed the multiplex PCR reads in MiXCR, keeping a single row per CDR3 protein. Counted here are a few hundred thousand distinct CDR3 sequences, around a sixth occurring once; the ten biggest clones make up 7.3%. As for this clonotype: What it binds is unknown.

Stable disease denoted Graves' hyperthyroidism without ophthalmopathy progression within 18 months. Patients aged 18 to 65 had newly diagnosed hyperthyroidism of under 2 months' duration. Diagnoses were made from clinical symptoms, serum measures (thyroxine and TRAb), thyroid ultrasound and orbital computed tomography. The sample taken for sequencing was blood. The receptor comes from a woman in her 30s with Graves' hyperthyroidism.

This CDR3 is CAWSVPGANSYEQYF. DNA for the CDR3: TGTGCCTGGAGTGTACCAGGGGCAAACTCCTACGAGCAGTACTTC. This chain joins TRBV30 and TRBJ2-7; a possible D gene is TRBD1 (6 bases). CDR1 and CDR2 (germline): GTSNPN, SVGIG (reference sequence). This CDR3 is 15 amino acids long. Trimming took 0 bases from V and 0 from J, leaving 12 bases between them.